This TCR beta chain came from a study of T cells in Graves' hyperthyroidism and ophthalmopathy. Amplified regions were TCR beta CDR3 sequences from RNA transcripts. When the TCR CDR3 underwent first-round RT-PCR, the HTBI primer set was used. TCRdb ran MiXCR on the multiplex PCR reads and lists one entry per CDR3 protein. The sample lists fewer than 650,000 distinct CDR3 sequences, approximately 15% occurring once. This clonotype was picked up many times. The V gene lost 7 bases and the J gene lost 0 bases, with 10 bases spanning the gap. This CDR3 is built from 12 residues. Germline CDR1 GTSNPN, CDR2 SVGIG (reference sequence).

The rearrangement links TRBV30 to TRBJ2-7, with D unresolved. The clonotype originates from a woman in her thirties or forties with Graves' ophthalmopathy. Sequenced sample: blood. CDR3 sequence: CAFDKSSYEQYF. The DNA of the CDR3 is TGTGCCTTTGACAAGAGCTCCTACGAGCAGTACTTC.